These T cell receptor beta chains were read from a single sample in a study of shared clonotypes between healthy human individuals. Sequencing was performed with immunoSEQ multiplex PCR; in TCRdb, only in-frame clones are kept and a portion is missing. In the table there are about 2 million clones, over 85% of which are singletons. The sample consisted of naive CD8+ T cells sorted from blood. Receptors were obtained from a man younger than 35 in good health. Both conserved end residues are part of each CDR3.

J gene: TRBJ1-1; V gene: TRBV9; CDR3 protein: CASSPRVNTEAFF
J gene: TRBJ1-6; V gene: TRBV7-9; CDR3 protein: CASSLGGPLHF
J gene: TRBJ2-1; V gene: TRBV7-9; CDR3 protein: CASSLAGLAGGDEQFF
J gene: TRBJ1-1; V gene: TRBV30; CDR3 protein: CAWEHTEAFF
J gene: TRBJ2-6; V gene: TRBV10-3; CDR3 protein: CAISESDIPGGANVLTF
J gene: TRBJ1-3; V gene: TRBV27; CDR3 protein: CASSTGHEQELYF
J gene: TRBJ1-2; V gene: TRBV6-5; CDR3 protein: CASSGDSPLKGYTF
J gene: TRBJ2-3; V gene: TRBV5-4; CDR3 protein: CASSLVYGGPDTQYF
J gene: TRBJ1-5; V gene: TRBV5-3; CDR3 protein: CARSFPGTGDSNQPQHF
J gene: TRBJ1-1; V gene: TRBV4-1; CDR3 protein: CASSQAGGENTEAFF
J gene: NA; V gene: TRBV30; CDR3 protein: CASVGGLEQYF
J gene: TRBJ2-7; V gene: TRBV4-1; CDR3 protein: CASSQDVPGADEQYF
J gene: TRBJ1-1; V gene: TRBV9; CDR3 protein: CASSVVQGARTEAFF
J gene: TRBJ2-3; V gene: TRBV7-7; CDR3 protein: CASSFRVAGPSSTDTQYF
J gene: TRBJ1-1; V gene: TRBV7-9; CDR3 protein: CASSFSGSAEAFF
J gene: TRBJ1-2; V gene: TRBV7-9; CDR3 protein: CASSSGTIRHYGYTF